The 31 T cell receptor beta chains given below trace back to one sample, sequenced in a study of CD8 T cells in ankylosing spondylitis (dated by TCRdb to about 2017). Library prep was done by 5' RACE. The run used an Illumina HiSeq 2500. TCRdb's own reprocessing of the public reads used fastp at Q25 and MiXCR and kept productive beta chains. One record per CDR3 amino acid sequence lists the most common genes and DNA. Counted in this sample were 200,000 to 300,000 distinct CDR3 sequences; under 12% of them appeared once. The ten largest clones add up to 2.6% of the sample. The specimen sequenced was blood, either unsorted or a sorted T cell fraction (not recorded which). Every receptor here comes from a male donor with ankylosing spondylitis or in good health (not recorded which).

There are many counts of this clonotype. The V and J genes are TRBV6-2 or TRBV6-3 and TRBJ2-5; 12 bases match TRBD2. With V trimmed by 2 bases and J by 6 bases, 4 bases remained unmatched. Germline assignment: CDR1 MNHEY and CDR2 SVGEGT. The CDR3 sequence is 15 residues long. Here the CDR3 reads CASSYGTSGLKTQYF. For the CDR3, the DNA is TGTGCCAGCAGTTACGGGACTAGCGGGCTGAAGACCCAGTACTTC.

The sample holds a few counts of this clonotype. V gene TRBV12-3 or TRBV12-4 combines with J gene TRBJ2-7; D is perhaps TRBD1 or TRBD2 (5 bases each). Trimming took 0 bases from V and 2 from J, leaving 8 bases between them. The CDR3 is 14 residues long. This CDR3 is CASSLAGAAYEQYF. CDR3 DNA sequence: TGTGCCAGCAGTTTAGCCGGGGCAGCCTACGAGCAGTACTTC.

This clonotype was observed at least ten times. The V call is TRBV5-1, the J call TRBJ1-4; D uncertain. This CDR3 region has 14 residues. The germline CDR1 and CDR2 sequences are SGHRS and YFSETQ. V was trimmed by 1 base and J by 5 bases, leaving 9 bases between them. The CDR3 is CASSLRERNEKLFF. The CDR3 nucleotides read TGCGCCAGCAGCTTGCGGGAAAGGAATGAAAAACTGTTTTTT.

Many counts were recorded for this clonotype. CDR3 in DNA: TGTGCCAGCAGTGAAGCGTCGCCAAGCCAAAATTCACCCCTCCACTTT. It encodes CASSEASPSQNSPLHF. This rearrangement joins TRBV2 to TRBJ1-6; D remains ambiguous. Trimming took off 0 bases at V and 7 bases at J, with 13 bases between the two ends. The CDR3 spans 16 residues. Germline values: CDR1 SNHLY, CDR2 FYNNEI.

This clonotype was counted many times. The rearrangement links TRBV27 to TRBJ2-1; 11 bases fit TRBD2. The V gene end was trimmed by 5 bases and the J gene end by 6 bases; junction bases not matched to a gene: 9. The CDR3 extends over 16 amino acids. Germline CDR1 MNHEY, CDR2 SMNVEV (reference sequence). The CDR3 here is CASSPGRTSGRNEQFF. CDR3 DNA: TGTGCCAGCAGTCCCGGGCGGACTAGCGGGCGCAATGAGCAGTTCTTC.

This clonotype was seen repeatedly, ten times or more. The CDR3 coding sequence is TGTGCCAGCAGTTTAAGCGGCTCCTCCTACGAGCAGTACTTC. This translates into CASSLSGSSYEQYF. V gene TRBV27 combines with J gene TRBJ2-7, with D perhaps TRBD2 (5 bases). V was pared by 2 bases and J by 0 bases, with 8 bases between. The CDR3 sequence is 14 residues long. The germline V gene encodes CDR1 MNHEY and CDR2 SMNVEV (reference sequence).

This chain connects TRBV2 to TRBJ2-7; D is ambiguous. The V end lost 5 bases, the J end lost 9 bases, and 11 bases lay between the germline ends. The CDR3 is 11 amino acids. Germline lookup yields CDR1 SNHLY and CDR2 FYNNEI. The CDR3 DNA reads TGTGCCAGCAGTCCCCTAGTTCTGCAGTACTTC. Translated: CASSPLVLQYF.

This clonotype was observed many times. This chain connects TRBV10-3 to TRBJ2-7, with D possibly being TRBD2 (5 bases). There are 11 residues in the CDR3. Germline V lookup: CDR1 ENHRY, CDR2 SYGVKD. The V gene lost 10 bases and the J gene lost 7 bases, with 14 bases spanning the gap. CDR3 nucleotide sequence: TGTGCCACCAACCGGGATGGGGAGCAGTACTTC. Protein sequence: CATNRDGEQYF.

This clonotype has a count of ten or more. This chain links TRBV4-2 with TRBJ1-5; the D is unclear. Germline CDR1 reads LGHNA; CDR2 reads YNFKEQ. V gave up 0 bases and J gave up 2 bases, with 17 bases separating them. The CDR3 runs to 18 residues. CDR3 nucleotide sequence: TGTGCCAGCAGCCAAGATGCTGGAGGACCCCGAGGCAATCAGCCCCAGCATTTT. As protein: CASSQDAGGPRGNQPQHF.

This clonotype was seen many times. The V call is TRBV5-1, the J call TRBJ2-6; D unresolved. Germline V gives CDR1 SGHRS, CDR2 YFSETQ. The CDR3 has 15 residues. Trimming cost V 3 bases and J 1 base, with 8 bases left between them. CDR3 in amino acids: CASSWQFSGANVLTF. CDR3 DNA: TGCGCCAGCAGCTGGCAGTTTTCTGGGGCCAACGTCCTGACTTTC.

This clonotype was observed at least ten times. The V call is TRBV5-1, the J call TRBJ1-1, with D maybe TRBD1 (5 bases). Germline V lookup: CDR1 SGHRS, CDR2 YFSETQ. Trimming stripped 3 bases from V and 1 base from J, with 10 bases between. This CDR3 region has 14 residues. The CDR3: CASSSSTENTEAFF. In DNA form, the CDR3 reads TGCGCCAGCAGCTCGTCGACAGAGAACACTGAAGCTTTCTTT.

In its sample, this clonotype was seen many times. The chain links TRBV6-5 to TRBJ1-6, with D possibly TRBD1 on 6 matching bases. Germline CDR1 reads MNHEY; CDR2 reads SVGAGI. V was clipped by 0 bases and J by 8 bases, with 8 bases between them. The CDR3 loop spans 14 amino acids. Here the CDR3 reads CASSYSSGDSPLHF. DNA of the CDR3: TGTGCCAGCAGTTACTCTTCAGGGGATTCACCCCTCCACTTT.

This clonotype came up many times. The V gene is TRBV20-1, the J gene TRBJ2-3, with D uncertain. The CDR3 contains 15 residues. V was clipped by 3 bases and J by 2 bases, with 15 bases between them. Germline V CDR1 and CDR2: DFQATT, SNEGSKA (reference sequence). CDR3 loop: CSASPRRHHTDTQYF. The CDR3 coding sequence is TGCAGTGCTAGTCCCCGGCGGCACCACACAGATACGCAGTATTTT.

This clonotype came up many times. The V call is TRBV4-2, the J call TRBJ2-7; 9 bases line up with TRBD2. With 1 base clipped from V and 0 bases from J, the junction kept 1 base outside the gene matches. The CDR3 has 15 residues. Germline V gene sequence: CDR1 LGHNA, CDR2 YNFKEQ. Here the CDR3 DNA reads TGTGCCAGCAGCCAAGCTAGCGGGGTCTCCTACGAGCAGTACTTC. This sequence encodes CASSQASGVSYEQYF.

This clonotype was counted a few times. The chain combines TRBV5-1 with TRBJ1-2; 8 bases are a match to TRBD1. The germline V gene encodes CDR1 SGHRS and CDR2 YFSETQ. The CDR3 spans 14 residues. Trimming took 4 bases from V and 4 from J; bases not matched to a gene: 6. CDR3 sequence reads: CASSSKTGVYGYTF. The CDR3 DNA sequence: TGCGCCAGCAGCAGCAAGACAGGGGTCTATGGCTACACCTTC.

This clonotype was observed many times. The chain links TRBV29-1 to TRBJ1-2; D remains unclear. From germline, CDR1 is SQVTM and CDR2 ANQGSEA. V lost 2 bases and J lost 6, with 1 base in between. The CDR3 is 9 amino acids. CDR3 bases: TGCAGCGTTGAAAATGGCTACACCTTC. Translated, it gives CSVENGYTF.

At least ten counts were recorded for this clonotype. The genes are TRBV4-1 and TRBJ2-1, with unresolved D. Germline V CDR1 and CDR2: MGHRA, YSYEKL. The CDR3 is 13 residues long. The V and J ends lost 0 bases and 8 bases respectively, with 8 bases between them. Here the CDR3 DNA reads TGCGCCAGCAGCCAAGAGTACGTGGATGAGCAGTTCTTC. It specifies CASSQEYVDEQFF.

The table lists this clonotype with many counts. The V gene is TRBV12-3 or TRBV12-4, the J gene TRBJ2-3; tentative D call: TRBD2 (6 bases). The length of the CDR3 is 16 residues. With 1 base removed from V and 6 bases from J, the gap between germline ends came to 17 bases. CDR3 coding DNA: TGTGCCAGCAGTTTAGGGGGCCCGGGCGGGGTGGATACGCAGTATTTT. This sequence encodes CASSLGGPGGVDTQYF.

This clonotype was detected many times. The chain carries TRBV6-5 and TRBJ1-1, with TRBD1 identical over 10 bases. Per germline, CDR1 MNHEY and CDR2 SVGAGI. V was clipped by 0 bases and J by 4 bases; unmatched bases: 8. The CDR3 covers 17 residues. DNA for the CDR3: TGTGCCAGCAGTTACTCTTTCAGACAGGGGGCATCCACTGAAGCTTTCTTT. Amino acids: CASSYSFRQGASTEAFF.

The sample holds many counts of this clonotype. CDR3 in amino acids: CASREGPVQETQYF. CDR3 nucleotide sequence: TGCGCCAGCAGAGAGGGCCCCGTCCAAGAGACCCAGTACTTC. V and J are TRBV5-1 and TRBJ2-5, with a possible D match to TRBD2 (5 bases). The CDR3 consists of 14 residues. V was pared by 5 bases and J by 1 base, with 12 bases between. The germline gives CDR1 SGHRS, CDR2 YFSETQ.

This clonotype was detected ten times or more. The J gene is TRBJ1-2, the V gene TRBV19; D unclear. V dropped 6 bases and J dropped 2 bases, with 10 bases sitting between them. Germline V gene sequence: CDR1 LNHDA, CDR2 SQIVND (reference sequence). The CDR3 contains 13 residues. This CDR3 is CASSPGGNYGYTF. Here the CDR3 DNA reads TGTGCCAGTAGCCCGGGAGGGAACTATGGCTACACCTTC.

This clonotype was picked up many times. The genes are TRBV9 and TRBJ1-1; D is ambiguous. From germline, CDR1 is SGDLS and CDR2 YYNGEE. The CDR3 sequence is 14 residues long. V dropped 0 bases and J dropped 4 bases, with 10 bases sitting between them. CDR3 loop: CASSVATEGTEAFF. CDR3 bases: TGTGCCAGCAGCGTAGCCACGGAGGGCACTGAAGCTTTCTTT. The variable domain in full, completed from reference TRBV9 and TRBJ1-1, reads DSGVTQTPKHLITATGQRVTLRCSPRSGDLSVYWYQQSLDQGLQFLIQYYNGEERAKGNILERFSAQQFPDLHSELNLSSLELGDSALYFCASSVATEGTEAFFGQGTRLTVV.

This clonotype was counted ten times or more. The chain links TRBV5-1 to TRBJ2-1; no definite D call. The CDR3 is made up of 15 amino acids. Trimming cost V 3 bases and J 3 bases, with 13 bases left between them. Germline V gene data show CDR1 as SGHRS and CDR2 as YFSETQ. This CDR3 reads CASSSGRRVYNEQFF. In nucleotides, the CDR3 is TGCGCCAGCAGCTCCGGGCGTCGGGTCTACAATGAGCAGTTCTTC.

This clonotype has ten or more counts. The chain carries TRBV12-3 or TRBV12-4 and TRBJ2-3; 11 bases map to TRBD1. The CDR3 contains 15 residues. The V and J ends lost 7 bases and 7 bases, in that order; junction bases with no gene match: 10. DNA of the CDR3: TGTGCCAGCATCACCGGGGGACAGGGGGAGAATACGCAGTATTTT. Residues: CASITGGQGENTQYF.

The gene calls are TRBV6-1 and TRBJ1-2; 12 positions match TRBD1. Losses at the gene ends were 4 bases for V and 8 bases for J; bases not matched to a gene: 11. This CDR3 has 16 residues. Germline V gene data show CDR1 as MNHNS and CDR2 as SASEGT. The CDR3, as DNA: TGTGCCAGCAGTGGAGAACCGGGACAGGGGGCCGAGGGCTACACCTTC. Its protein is CASSGEPGQGAEGYTF.

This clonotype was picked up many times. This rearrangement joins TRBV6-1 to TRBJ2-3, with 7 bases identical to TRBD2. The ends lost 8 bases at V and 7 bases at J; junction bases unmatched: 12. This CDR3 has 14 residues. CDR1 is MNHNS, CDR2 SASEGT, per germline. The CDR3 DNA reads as TGTGCCAGCCGGTCGGGGAGGGGAGGAAATACGCAGTATTTT. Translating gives CASRSGRGGNTQYF.

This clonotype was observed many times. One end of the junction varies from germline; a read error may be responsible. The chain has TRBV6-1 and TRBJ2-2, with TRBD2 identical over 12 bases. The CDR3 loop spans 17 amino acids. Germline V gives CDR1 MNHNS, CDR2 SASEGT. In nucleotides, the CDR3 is TGTGCCAGCAGTAAAGCGGGACTAGCGGGTTACACCGGGGAGCTGTTTTTT. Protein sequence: CASSKAGLAGYTGELFF.

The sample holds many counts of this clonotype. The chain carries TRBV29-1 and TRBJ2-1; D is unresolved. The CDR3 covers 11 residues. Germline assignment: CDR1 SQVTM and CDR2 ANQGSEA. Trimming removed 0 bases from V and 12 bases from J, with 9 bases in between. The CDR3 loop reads CSVEEARAQFF. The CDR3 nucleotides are TGCAGCGTTGAAGAAGCAAGGGCGCAGTTCTTC.

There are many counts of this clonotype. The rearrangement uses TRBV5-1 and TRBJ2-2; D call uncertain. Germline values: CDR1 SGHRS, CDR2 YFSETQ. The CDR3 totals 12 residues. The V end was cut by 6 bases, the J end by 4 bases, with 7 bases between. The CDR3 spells CASKNRTGELFF. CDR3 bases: TGCGCCAGCAAAAATCGCACCGGGGAGCTGTTTTTT.

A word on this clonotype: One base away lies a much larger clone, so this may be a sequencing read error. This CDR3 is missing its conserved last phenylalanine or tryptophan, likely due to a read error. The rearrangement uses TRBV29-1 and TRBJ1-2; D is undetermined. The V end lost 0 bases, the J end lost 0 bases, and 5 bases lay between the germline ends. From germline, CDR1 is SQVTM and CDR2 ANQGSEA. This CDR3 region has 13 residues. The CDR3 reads CSVEDQANYGYTS. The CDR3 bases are TGCAGCGTTGAAGATCAGGCTAACTATGGCTACACCTCC.

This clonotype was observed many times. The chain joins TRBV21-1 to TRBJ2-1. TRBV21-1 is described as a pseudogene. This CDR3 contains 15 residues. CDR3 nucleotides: TGTGCCAGCAGCAAAGGGCCAGGTCCCTACAATGAGCAGTTCTTC. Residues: CASSKGPGPYNEQFF.